These 23 T cell receptor beta chains share one sample of origin, sequenced in a study of blood T cell repertoires in COVID-19 (dated by TCRdb to about 2020). Libraries were constructed by the immunoSEQ multiplex PCR assay. The table comes from immuneACCESS by way of TCRdb, which keeps in-frame sequences with V and J called. Part of the clones is missing from these tables; in studies checked, under half for an unresolved V gene and the rest for unknown reasons. The sample data list over 60,000 clones, and about 90% of these were observed just once. 0.4% to 0.55% of the sample is taken by the ten largest. What was sequenced was peripheral blood. These receptor sequences come from a man aged 50-60 years with COVID-19, enrolled during active disease.

This clone has a single count. The chain uses TRBV1 and TRBJ1-5; TRBD1, the D gene given by the table, was not confirmed from the DNA. TRBV1 represents a pseudogene. The CDR3 length is 15 residues. CDR3 sequence (DNA): TGCACCAGCAGCCACTCCGGGACAGGGGGACAGCCCCAGCATTTT. Protein sequence: CTSSHSGTGGQPQHF.

This clone was detected only once. The J gene is TRBJ1-1, the V gene TRBV18; the D gene is possibly TRBD1 (5 bases). This CDR3 spans 19 amino acids. V lost 3 bases to trimming and J lost 2 bases, with 25 bases between them. CDR1 KGHSH and CDR2 LQKENI come from the germline V gene. This chain's CDR3 is CASSPSLGASSLTNTEAFF. CDR3 DNA sequence: TGTGCCAGCTCACCCTCTCTAGGGGCCTCTTCTTTAACTAACACTGAAGCTTTCTTT.

V and J are TRBV6-5 and TRBJ2-3; tentative D call: TRBD1 (6 bases). Trimming took 7 bases from V and 2 from J, leaving 16 bases between them. The CDR3 contains 15 residues. Germline V gene data show CDR1 as MNHEY and CDR2 as SVGAGI. CDR3 bases: TGTGCCAGCACTGCCCGCAGGGGACCCACAGATACGCAGTATTTT. Residues: CASTARRGPTDTQYF.

The chain combines TRBV12-5 with TRBJ1-1, with 8 bases lining up with TRBD1. Germline V gene lookup returns CDR1 LGHNT and CDR2 FRNRAP. With V trimmed by 3 bases and J by 3 bases, 12 bases remained unmatched. This CDR3 has 17 residues. CDR3 protein: CASGFLLPGQADTEAFF. The CDR3 DNA follows: TGTGCTAGTGGTTTCCTTCTCCCGGGACAGGCGGACACTGAAGCTTTCTTT.

The chain carries TRBV6-5 and TRBJ2-5; no definite D call. The CDR3 is 12 residues long. Per germline, CDR1 MNHEY and CDR2 SVGAGI. V shed 7 bases and J shed 4 bases, with 10 bases lying between them. CDR3 sequence reads: CASNPRSETQYF. CDR3 bases: TGTGCCAGCAACCCGAGATCAGAGACCCAGTACTTC.

This chain connects TRBV2 to TRBJ2-1, with D possibly TRBD2 on 6 matching bases. The germline V gene has CDR1 SNHLY and CDR2 FYNNEI. V lost 3 bases and J 3 bases, leaving 15 bases between the germline ends. CDR3 length equals 16 residues. The CDR3 sequence is CASSEGGSGLYNEQFF. The DNA for the CDR3 is TGTGCCAGCAGTGAGGGGGGTAGCGGACTCTACAATGAGCAGTTCTTC. The whole variable domain, filled in from reference TRBV2 and TRBJ2-1, reads EPEVTQTPSHQVTQMGQEVILRCVPISNHLYFYWYRQILGQKVEFLVSFYNNEISEKSEIFDDQFSVERPDGSNFTLKIRSTKLEDSAMYFCASSEGGSGLYNEQFFGPGTRLTVL.

This clone appeared once. This chain uses TRBV12-3 or TRBV12-4 with TRBJ1-1; no clear D gene. CDR3 length equals 13 residues. Trimming cost V 2 bases and J 3 bases, with 7 bases left between them. The CDR3 DNA reads TGTGCCAGCAGTTTACAGGCAGACACTGAAGCTTTCTTT. Amino acids: CASSLQADTEAFF.

This clone was observed a handful of times. This chain connects TRBV2 to TRBJ1-1; no definite D call. Per the germline V gene, CDR1 is SNHLY and CDR2 is FYNNEI. The CDR3 has 14 amino acids. V gave up 6 bases and J gave up 2 bases, with 13 bases separating them. The CDR3 bases are TGTGCCAGCAGCGTGACCAGGCATAACACTGAAGCTTTCTTT. Its translation is CASSVTRHNTEAFF.

V gene TRBV12-3 or TRBV12-4 combines with J gene TRBJ2-2, with D perhaps matching TRBD2 (5 bases). The CDR3 loop spans 13 amino acids. The V end lost 3 bases, the J end lost 7 bases, and 9 bases lay between the germline ends. As DNA, the CDR3 is TGTGCCAGCAGTTTTTCGGGGTACGGGGAGCTGTTTTTT. Protein product: CASSFSGYGELFF.

J is TRBJ1-5 and V is TRBV7-9, with 8 bases matching TRBD1. The CDR3 is 13 amino acids. V was clipped by 5 bases and J by 8 bases; unmatched bases: 5. The germline V gene encodes CDR1 SEHNR and CDR2 FQNEAQ (reference sequence). Written as DNA, the CDR3 is TGTGCCAGCAGCCGGCAGGGGGCTGAGCCCCAGCATTTT. Translation: CASSRQGAEPQHF.

The chain combines TRBV19 with TRBJ1-5, with no clear D. V lost 3 bases, J lost 0 bases, and 6 bases lay in between. Germline lookup yields CDR1 LNHDA and CDR2 SQIVND (reference sequence). This CDR3 is built from 14 residues. This CDR3 is CASSMRYSNQPQHF. The CDR3 coding sequence is TGTGCCAGTAGTATGAGATATAGCAATCAGCCCCAGCATTTT.

The chain recombines TRBV5-4 with TRBJ2-1; 16 bases fit TRBD2. There are 17 residues in the CDR3. With 8 bases clipped from V and 9 bases from J, the junction kept 14 bases outside the gene matches. CDR1 is SGHNT and CDR2 is YYREEE in the germline V gene (reference sequence). The CDR3 DNA follows: TGTGCCAGGGGACTAGCGGGAGGGCCCGTCCTATGGGTTGAGCAGTTCTTC. It is translated as CARGLAGGPVLWVEQFF.

This chain uses TRBV5-1 with TRBJ2-3; 8 bases are a match to TRBD1. The germline V gene has CDR1 SGHRS and CDR2 YFSETQ. V shed 4 bases, J shed 6 bases, and the junction held 13 bases outside the gene matches. This CDR3 region has 16 residues. The DNA for the CDR3 is TGCGCCAGCAGCCTGGGCCGGGCAGGGGGCGCGGATACGCAGTATTTT. Amino acid sequence: CASSLGRAGGADTQYF.

The sample holds one count of this clone. The rearrangement uses TRBV13 and TRBJ2-7, with D perhaps TRBD1 (5 bases). V lost 5 bases and J 1 base, leaving 9 bases between the germline ends. This CDR3 has 13 residues. Germline V gene sequence: CDR1 PRHDT, CDR2 FYEKMQ (reference sequence). This chain's CDR3 is CASSPKGSYEQYF. The CDR3 nucleotides are TGTGCCAGCAGCCCCAAGGGGTCCTACGAGCAGTACTTC.

The chain employs TRBV6-2 or TRBV6-3 and TRBJ1-5; 9 bases fit TRBD1. Germline CDR1 and CDR2: MNHEY and SVGEGT. The CDR3 is made up of 16 amino acids. J gave up 6 bases and V 6 bases, and 12 bases lay outside the gene matches. The CDR3 nucleotides are TGTGCCAGCAGCCCCCACACTGGGACAGGGCCTCAGCCCCAGCATTTT. Residues: CASSPHTGTGPQPQHF.

The chain employs TRBV6-5 and TRBJ2-1; 10 nucleotides agree with TRBD1. The germline CDR1 and CDR2 sequences are MNHEY and SVGAGI. The CDR3 extends over 16 amino acids. Germline trimming cut 2 bases from V and 2 bases from J; bases unmatched to any gene: 3. The CDR3 DNA sequence: TGTGCCAGCAGTTACGGCGGACAGGGGGCCTACAATGAGCAGTTCTTC. Its translation: CASSYGGQGAYNEQFF.

The V and J genes are TRBV4-1 and TRBJ1-4, with 8 bases that match TRBD1. Losses at the gene ends were 0 bases for V and 0 bases for J; bases not matched to a gene: 0. Germline V gene lookup returns CDR1 MGHRA and CDR2 YSYEKL. The CDR3 spans 16 residues. CDR3 bases: TGCGCCAGCAGCCAAGAGACAGGGGCAACTAATGAAAAACTGTTTTTT. It specifies CASSQETGATNEKLFF.

The chain combines TRBV5-6 with TRBJ1-5; tentative D call: TRBD1 (5 bases). Germline CDR1 SGHDT, CDR2 YYEEEE. V was clipped by 3 bases and J by 7 bases, with 14 bases between them. The CDR3 is 14 amino acids. The CDR3 sequence: CASSSTGGGQPQHF. CDR3 bases: TGTGCCAGCAGCTCAACCGGGGGAGGGCAGCCCCAGCATTTT.

The rearrangement uses TRBV7-9 and TRBJ2-1; D is unresolved. Trimming took off 5 bases at V and 0 bases at J, with 17 bases between the two ends. The CDR3 length is 17 residues. Germline loops: CDR1 SEHNR, CDR2 FQNEAQ (reference sequence). Here the CDR3 DNA reads TGTGCCAGCAGCCCGACCCCGATAGCCCGCTCCTACAATGAGCAGTTCTTC. Protein: CASSPTPIARSYNEQFF.

This clone was detected only a few times. This chain connects TRBV19 to TRBJ2-7; no firm D call. Germline V gene sequence: CDR1 LNHDA, CDR2 SQIVND (reference sequence). CDR3 length: 13 amino acids. Trimming left V 7 bases short and J 2 bases short, with 12 bases between. The DNA for the CDR3 is TGTGCCAGTACCTCGGTTACTCCCTACGAGCAGTACTTC. This codes for CASTSVTPYEQYF.

This rearrangement joins TRBV3-1 (or the pseudogene TRBV3-2) to TRBJ1-4, with D possibly matching TRBD1 (5 bases). This CDR3 is built from 15 residues. V shed 1 base and J shed 10 bases, with 16 bases lying between them. Germline V lookup: CDR1 LGHDT, CDR2 YNNKEL (reference sequence). The CDR3 DNA reads as TGTGCCAGCAGCCAAGGCAGGGTGGGGGAGGCAAAACTGTTTTTT. As protein: CASSQGRVGEAKLFF.

The chain employs TRBV7-2 and TRBJ2-1; 11 bases line up with TRBD2. Germline lookup yields CDR1 SGHTA and CDR2 FQGNSA. The ends lost 0 bases at V and 8 bases at J; junction bases unmatched: 12. The CDR3 runs to 18 residues. CDR3 DNA: TGTGCCAGCAGCTTAGCGACTAGCGGGAATTCGCGGTGGGATGAGCAGTTCTTC. It specifies CASSLATSGNSRWDEQFF.

This clone is a singleton in its sample. The J gene is TRBJ1-2, the V gene TRBV6-6; the D gene is possibly TRBD1 (5 bases). In germline, CDR1 is MNHNY, CDR2 SVGAGI (reference sequence). The CDR3 contains 15 residues. V lost 2 bases and J lost 2, with 12 bases in between. CDR3: CASSYRGEENYGYTF. The CDR3 DNA reads as TGTGCCAGCAGTTACAGAGGGGAGGAGAACTATGGCTACACCTTC.